This TCR beta chain stems from a study of graft-versus-host responses after intestinal transplantation. As for this clone: Its antigen is as yet unknown.

Profiling relied on immunoSEQ multiplex PCR, and the TCRdb table lists in-frame clones only, not all of them. This table has some 140,000 clones, 80% to 95% appearing once. The germline V gene has CDR1 LNHNV and CDR2 YYDKDF (reference sequence). The CDR3 has 13 amino acids. V was shortened by 0 bases and J by 0 bases, with 2 bases between the two germline ends. This TCR derives from a human donor who received an intestinal transplant. This chain links TRBV15 with TRBJ1-2; no clear D gene. Specimen: unstimulated CD4+ T cells sorted from spleen or lymph node cells, collected before intestinal transplant. CDR3 protein: CATSRETNYGYTF. In nucleotides, the CDR3 is TGTGCCACCAGCAGAGAAACTAACTATGGCTACACCTTC.